The clone carrying this T cell receptor (beta chain) has just a few counts. Its specificity is not known. The germline CDR1 and CDR2 sequences are DFQATT and SNEGSKA (reference sequence). V was pared by 3 bases and J by 6 bases, with 14 bases between. The CDR3 covers 13 residues. The data stem from a study of T-cell memory formation after mild COVID-19. General study points: Several responding clones turned up in pre-infection memory, indicating that cross-reactive memory may have taken part.

TCRdb ran MiXCR on the 5' RACE reads and lists one entry per CDR3 protein. In the table there are some 490,000 distinct CDR3 sequences, around a sixth of which are singletons. This clonotype was obtained from an adult woman who had mild COVID-19 (a few samples of this study predate the infection). Cell type and time point are not known. Sequenced sample: PBMCs or a T cell subset sorted from them (not recorded which). This chain joins TRBV20-1 and TRBJ1-2; D is undetermined. CDR3 sequence: CSASPGRRDGYTF. CDR3 nucleotides: TGCAGTGCTAGTCCGGGAAGGAGGGATGGCTACACCTTC.